Detailed here is one T cell receptor (beta chain). CDR1 and CDR2 (germline): SGHRS, YFSETQ. The CDR3 spans 14 residues. Losses at the gene ends were 6 bases for V and 5 bases for J; bases not matched to a gene: 7. Selected positively for CCR7 and CD45RO-negative, naive CD8 cells excluded terminally differentiated effector memory CD45RA+ cells. Generated by immunoSEQ multiplex PCR, the TCRdb table keeps only in-frame clones and is missing some. The sample yields 760,000 or so clones, roughly 96% seen once. The sample originates from a study of shared clonotypes between healthy human individuals. This TCR came from a man between 25 and 39 years old in good health. The sequenced sample was naive CD8+ T cells sorted from blood. This sequence joins TRBV5-1 and TRBJ2-7; 11 positions agree with TRBD1. As DNA, the CDR3 is TGCGCCAGCAACAGGGGACAGGGGGTCGACGAGCAGTACTTC. It codes for CASNRGQGVDEQYF.